This T cell receptor (beta chain) was found in a study of OX40 agonist ivuxolimab in advanced cancers. The CDR3 consists of 14 residues. Germline CDR1 and CDR2: GTSNPN and SVGIG (reference sequence). V was shortened by 2 bases and J by 3 bases, with 13 bases between the two germline ends. The data were produced by immunoSEQ multiplex PCR, yet TCRdb's version contains in-frame clones alone and is incomplete. The sample shows roughly 80,000 clones, 90% of them seen only once. This sequence joins TRBV30 and TRBJ2-5; D uncertain. The specimen was CD4+ or CD8+ T cells sorted from blood, collected in a trial of the OX40 agonist ivuxolimab. This receptor was taken from an adult with an advanced solid tumor such as melanoma, head and neck, liver or kidney cancer. CDR3 bases: TGTGCCTGGAGTTACAGCAGCGTAAAAGAGACCCAGTACTTC. This sequence encodes CAWSYSSVKETQYF.